This entry describes one T cell receptor (beta chain). The antigen is unknown. The sample belongs to a study of blood T cells in healthy people across ages. Study-wide results and limits: Since the PBMCs were unsorted, naive and antigen-experienced cells could not be conclusively compared. Whereas aged donors had fewer naive CD4+ cells, long-lived donors had more of them and higher diversity.

Alongside a J-beta primer mix, a sample-barcoded 5' primer served in a second PCR lasting about 6 to 11 cycles. Every molecule of cDNA carried a tag from a template-switch adaptor with 12 random nucleotides. The yield of each sample was at least 3 million CDR3-containing paired-end reads. TCRdb re-derived calls from the 5' RACE reads in MiXCR, one entry per CDR3 protein. The sample has about a million distinct CDR3 sequences; roughly 52% are singletons. V lost 6 bases to trimming and J lost 1 base; unmatched junction nucleotides: 3. The germline CDR1 and CDR2 sequences are MNHEY and SVGEGT. The CDR3 totals 14 residues.

The gene calls are TRBV6-2 or TRBV6-3 and TRBJ1-1; 9 positions agree with TRBD1. Sequencing used blood. The clonotype was recovered from a man aged 30-40 years in good health. The CDR3 DNA reads TGTGCCAGCAGCGGGACAGGGAAGAACACTGAAGCTTTCTTT. Its protein is CASSGTGKNTEAFF.